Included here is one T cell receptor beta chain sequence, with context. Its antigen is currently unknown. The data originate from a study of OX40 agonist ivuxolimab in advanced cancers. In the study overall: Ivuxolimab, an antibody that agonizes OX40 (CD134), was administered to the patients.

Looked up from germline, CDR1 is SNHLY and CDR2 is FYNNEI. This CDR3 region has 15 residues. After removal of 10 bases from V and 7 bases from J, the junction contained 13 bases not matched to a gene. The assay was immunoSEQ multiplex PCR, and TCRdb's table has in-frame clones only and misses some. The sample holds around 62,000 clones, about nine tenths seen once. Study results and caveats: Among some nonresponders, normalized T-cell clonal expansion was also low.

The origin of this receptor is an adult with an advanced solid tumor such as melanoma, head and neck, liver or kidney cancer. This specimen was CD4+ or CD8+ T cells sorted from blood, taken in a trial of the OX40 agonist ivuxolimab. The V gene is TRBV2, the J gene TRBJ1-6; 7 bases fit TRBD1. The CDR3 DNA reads TGTGCCACAAGGGGGGCCGGGACAGCAAATTCACCCCTCCACTTT. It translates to CATRGAGTANSPLHF. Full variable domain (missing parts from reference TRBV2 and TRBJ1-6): EPEVTQTPSHQVTQMGQEVILRCVPISNHLYFYWYRQILGQKVEFLVSFYNNEISEKSEIFDDQFSVERPDGSNFTLKIRSTKLEDSAMYFCATRGAGTANSPLHFGNGTRLTVT.